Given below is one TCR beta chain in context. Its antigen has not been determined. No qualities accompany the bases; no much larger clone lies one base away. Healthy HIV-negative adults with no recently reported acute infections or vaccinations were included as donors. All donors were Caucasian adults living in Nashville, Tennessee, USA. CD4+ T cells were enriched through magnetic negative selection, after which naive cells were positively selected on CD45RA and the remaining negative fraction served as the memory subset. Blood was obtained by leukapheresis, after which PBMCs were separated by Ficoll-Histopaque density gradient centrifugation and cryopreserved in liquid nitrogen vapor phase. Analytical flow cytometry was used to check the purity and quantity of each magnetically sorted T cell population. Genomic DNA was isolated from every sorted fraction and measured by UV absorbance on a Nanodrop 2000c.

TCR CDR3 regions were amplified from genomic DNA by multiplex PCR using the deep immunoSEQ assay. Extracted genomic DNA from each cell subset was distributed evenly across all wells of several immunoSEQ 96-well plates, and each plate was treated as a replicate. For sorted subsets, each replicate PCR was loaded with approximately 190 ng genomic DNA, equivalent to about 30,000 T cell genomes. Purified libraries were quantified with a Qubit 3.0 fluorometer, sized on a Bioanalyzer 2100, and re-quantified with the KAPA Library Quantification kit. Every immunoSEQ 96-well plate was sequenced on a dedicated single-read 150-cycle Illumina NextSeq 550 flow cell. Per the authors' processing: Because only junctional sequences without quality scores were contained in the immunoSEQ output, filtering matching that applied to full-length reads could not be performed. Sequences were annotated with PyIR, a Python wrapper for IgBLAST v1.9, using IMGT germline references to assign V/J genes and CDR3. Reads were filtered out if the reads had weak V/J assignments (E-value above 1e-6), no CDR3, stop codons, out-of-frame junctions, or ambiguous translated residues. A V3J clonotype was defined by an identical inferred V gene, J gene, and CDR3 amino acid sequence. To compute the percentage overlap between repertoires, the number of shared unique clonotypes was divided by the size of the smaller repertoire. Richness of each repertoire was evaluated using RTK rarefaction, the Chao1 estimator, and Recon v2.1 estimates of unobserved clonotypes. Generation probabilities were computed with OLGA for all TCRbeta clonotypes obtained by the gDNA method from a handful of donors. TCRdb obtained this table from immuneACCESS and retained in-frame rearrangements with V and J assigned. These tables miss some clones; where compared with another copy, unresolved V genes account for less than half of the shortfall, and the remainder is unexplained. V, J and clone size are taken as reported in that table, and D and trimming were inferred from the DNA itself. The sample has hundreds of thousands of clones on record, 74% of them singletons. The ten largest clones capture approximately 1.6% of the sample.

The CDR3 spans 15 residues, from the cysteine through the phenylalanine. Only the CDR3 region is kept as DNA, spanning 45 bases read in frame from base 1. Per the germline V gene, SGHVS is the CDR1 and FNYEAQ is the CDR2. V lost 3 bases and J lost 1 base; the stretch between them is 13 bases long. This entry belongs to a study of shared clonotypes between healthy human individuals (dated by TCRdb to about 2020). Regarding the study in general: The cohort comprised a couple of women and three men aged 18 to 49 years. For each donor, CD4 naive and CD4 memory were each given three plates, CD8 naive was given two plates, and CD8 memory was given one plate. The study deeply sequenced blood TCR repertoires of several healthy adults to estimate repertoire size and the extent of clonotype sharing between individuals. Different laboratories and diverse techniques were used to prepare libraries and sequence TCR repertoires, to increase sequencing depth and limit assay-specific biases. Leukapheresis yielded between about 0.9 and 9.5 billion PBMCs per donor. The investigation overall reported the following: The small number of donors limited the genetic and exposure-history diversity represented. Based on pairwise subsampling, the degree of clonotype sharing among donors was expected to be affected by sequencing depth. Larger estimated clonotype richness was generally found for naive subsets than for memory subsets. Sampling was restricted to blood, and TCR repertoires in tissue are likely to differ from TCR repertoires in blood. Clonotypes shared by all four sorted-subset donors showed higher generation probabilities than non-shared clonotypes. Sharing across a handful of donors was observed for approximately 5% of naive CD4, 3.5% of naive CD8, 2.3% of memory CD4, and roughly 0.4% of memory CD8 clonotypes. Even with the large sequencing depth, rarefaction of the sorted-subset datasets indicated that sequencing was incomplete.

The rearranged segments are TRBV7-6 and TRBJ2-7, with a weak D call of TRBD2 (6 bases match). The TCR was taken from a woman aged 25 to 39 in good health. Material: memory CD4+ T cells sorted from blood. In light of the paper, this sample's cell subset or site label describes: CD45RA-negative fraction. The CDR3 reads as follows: CASSLTGEGSYEQYF. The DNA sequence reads TGTGCCAGCAGCTTGACGGGAGAAGGGTCCTACGAGCAGTACTTC. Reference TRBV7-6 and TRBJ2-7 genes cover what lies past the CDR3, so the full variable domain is GAGVSQSPRYKVTKRGQDVALRCDPISGHVSLYWYRQALGQGPEFLTYFNYEAQQDKSGLPNDRFSAERPEGSISTLTIQRTEQRDSAMYRCASSLTGEGSYEQYFGPGTRLTVT.